The 8 T cell receptor beta chains below come from one sample, sequenced in a study of shared clonotypes between healthy human individuals. Selected positively for CCR7 and CD45RO-negative, naive CD8 cells excluded terminally differentiated effector memory CD45RA+ cells. Sequenced by immunoSEQ multiplex PCR; TCRdb stores in-frame clones only, minus some. The table shows approximately 740,000 clones, with about 92% occurring only once. Sequencing was done on a sample of naive CD8+ T cells sorted from blood. These receptors all stem from a man in his thirties or forties in good health.

This clone came up once. The V call is TRBV7-9, the J call TRBJ2-3, with D tentatively TRBD1 (5 bases). The CDR3 sequence is 15 residues long. V lost 4 bases and J lost 2, with 13 bases in between. CDR1 is SEHNR and CDR2 is FQNEAQ in the germline V gene (reference sequence). This CDR3 is CASSSPRQTTDTQYF. CDR3 nucleotide sequence: TGTGCCAGCAGCTCACCCAGACAGACCACAGATACGCAGTATTTT.

This clone was seen just once. The V call is TRBV14, the J call TRBJ2-7; the D is unclear. This CDR3 comprises 13 residues. Germline CDR1 is SGHDN and CDR2 is FVKESK. The V gene lost 4 bases and the J gene lost 4 bases, with 11 bases spanning the gap. The chain's CDR3 is CASSPFPGYEQYF. Written as DNA, the CDR3 is TGTGCCAGCAGCCCGTTCCCTGGGTACGAGCAGTACTTC.

This clone is a singleton in its sample. The chain uses TRBV27 and TRBJ2-1; D is ambiguous. Trimming removed 5 bases at V and 3 bases at J, with 11 bases between. CDR3 length: 14 residues. CDR1 MNHEY and CDR2 SMNVEV come from the germline V gene (reference sequence). The CDR3 sequence: CASSLGMFYNEQFF. Written as DNA, the CDR3 is TGTGCCAGCAGTCTCGGAATGTTCTACAATGAGCAGTTCTTC.

The V and J genes are TRBV15 and TRBJ2-1, with no clear D. The CDR3 runs to 15 residues. Germline V gene sequence: CDR1 LNHNV, CDR2 YYDKDF (reference sequence). V was clipped by 0 bases and J by 0 bases, with 6 bases between them. Here the CDR3 reads CATSRDRSSYNEQFF. In DNA form, the CDR3 reads TGTGCCACCAGCAGAGACAGGAGCTCCTACAATGAGCAGTTCTTC.

The chain joins TRBV7-9 to TRBJ1-1; perhaps TRBD1 as D (6 bases). Per germline, CDR1 SEHNR and CDR2 FQNEAQ (reference sequence). With 5 bases removed from V and 1 base from J, the gap between germline ends came to 17 bases. CDR3 length equals 16 residues. The CDR3 DNA follows: TGTGCCAGCAGCCCATTAGGTCAGGGGACGAACACTGAAGCTTTCTTT. This sequence encodes CASSPLGQGTNTEAFF.

The V call is TRBV15, the J call TRBJ2-5; 7 positions agree with TRBD2. Germline V CDR1 and CDR2: LNHNV, YYDKDF (reference sequence). Trimming took 3 bases from V and 3 from J; bases not matched to a gene: 4. The CDR3 is made up of 14 amino acids. CDR3: CATSRITSEETQYF. CDR3 DNA: TGTGCCACCAGCAGGATCACTAGCGAAGAGACCCAGTACTTC.

The chain has TRBV4-3 and TRBJ2-5; D ambiguous. CDR1 and CDR2 from the germline V gene are LGHNA and YSLEER. V was shortened by 0 bases and J by 8 bases, with 10 bases between the two germline ends. The CDR3 is made up of 13 amino acids. Written as DNA, the CDR3 is TGCGCCAGCAGCCAAGATCCGTGGGGAACCCAGTACTTC. Translation gives CASSQDPWGTQYF.

V and J are TRBV5-5 and TRBJ2-1; D perhaps matches TRBD1 (6 bases). Trimming left V 1 base short and J 2 bases short, with 13 bases between. The CDR3 totals 16 residues. Germline assignment: CDR1 SGHKS and CDR2 YYEKEE (reference sequence). CDR3 DNA sequence: TGTGCCAGCAGCTTGCGGCAGGGGATACCCTACAATGAGCAGTTCTTC. Translated, it gives CASSLRQGIPYNEQFF.